A selection of T cell receptor beta chains follows, all from one sample in a study of blood T cell repertoires in COVID-19. Sequencing used immunoSEQ multiplex PCR; TCRdb keeps in-frame clones, though not all of them. The sample includes fewer than 300,000 clones, about 88% of them seen just once. Specimen: peripheral blood. These receptors originate from a human donor with COVID-19, enrolled during active disease. The donor label of this sample is uncertain. The CDR3 runs from the conserved cysteine through the conserved F or W. A D gene is named only where the DNA matches it firmly. Clone size, where shown, is once, few, many, or a class for clones that have expanded.

D gene | CDR3 length | clone size | J gene | V gene | CDR3 protein | CDR3 DNA
TRBD2 | 20 | . | TRBJ2-4 | TRBV10-1 | CASSDKPGLAAATAKNIQYF | TGCGCCAGCAGTGATAAACCGGGACTAGCGGCTGCTACAGCCAAAAACATTCAGTACTTC
. | 14 | once | TRBJ1-5 | TRBV2 | CASSEQGRNQPQHF | TGTGCCAGCAGTGAACAGGGCCGCAATCAGCCCCAGCATTTT
TRBD1 | 13 | . | TRBJ1-5 | TRBV5-1 | CASSHTGDQPQHF | TGCGCCAGCAGTCATACAGGGGATCAGCCCCAGCATTTT
. | 15 | . | TRBJ1-1 | TRBV5-4 | CASSLSSGGVGEAFF | TGTGCCAGCAGCTTGTCCTCGGGGGGCGTCGGTGAAGCTTTCTTT
. | 14 | . | TRBJ2-3 | TRBV11-2 | CASSPVGGHDTQYF | TGTGCCAGCAGCCCGGTGGGGGGGCACGATACGCAGTATTTT
TRBD2 | 19 | . | TRBJ2-3 | TRBV27 | CASSLAATSGRIGTDTQYF | TGTGCCAGCAGTCTGGCTGCGACTAGCGGGAGAATTGGGACAGATACGCAGTATTTT
TRBD1 | 16 | . | TRBJ1-5 | TRBV15 | CATSRRGQGYNQPQHF | TGTGCCACCAGCAGAAGGGGACAGGGGTACAATCAGCCCCAGCATTTT
. | 14 | . | TRBJ1-1 | TRBV30 | CAWSVIQGNTEAFF | TGTGCCTGGAGTGTTATACAGGGGAACACTGAAGCTTTCTTT
. | 13 | . | TRBJ2-4 | TRBV19 | CASKASADNIQYF | TGTGCCAGTAAGGCTTCCGCGGATAACATTCAGTACTTC
. | 14 | . | TRBJ1-5 | TRBV19 | CASSLIGEGLPQHF | TGTGCCAGTAGTCTCATAGGGGAGGGTCTGCCCCAGCATTTT
TRBD2 | 12 | . | TRBJ2-7 | TRBV28 | CASGTTVYEQYF | TGTGCCAGCGGGACTACCGTCTACGAGCAGTACTTC
TRBD1 | 14 | . | TRBJ1-1 | TRBV11-2 | CASSAGTGVTEAFF | TGTGCCAGCAGCGCCGGGACAGGGGTCACTGAAGCTTTCTTT
TRBD1 | 14 | few | TRBJ1-2 | TRBV7-9 | CASSSWTGIVGYTF | TGTGCCAGCAGCTCCTGGACAGGGATTGTTGGCTACACCTTC
TRBD2 | 15 | . | TRBJ2-2 | TRBV6-5 | CASSRGGNLGGELFF | TGTGCCAGCAGCCGGGGAGGGAATTTGGGCGGGGAGCTGTTTTTT
TRBD1 | 13 | . | TRBJ1-4 | TRBV28 | CATRDRVNEKLFF | TGTGCCACCCGAGACAGGGTTAATGAAAAACTGTTTTTT
. | 14 | . | TRBJ1-2 | TRBV5-1 | CASSLEGGSDGYTF | TGCGCCAGCAGCTTGGAGGGCGGGTCGGATGGCTACACCTTC
. | 13 | . | TRBJ2-3 | TRBV19 | CASSLSRTDTQYF | TGTGCCAGTAGTTTATCGAGGACAGATACGCAGTATTTT
. | 15 | . | TRBJ1-2 | TRBV21-1 | CASSKVRERPYGYTF | TGTGCCAGCAGCAAAGTTAGGGAGCGACCCTATGGCTACACCTTC
TRBD2 | 14 | . | TRBJ2-1 | TRBV18 | CASSPTSPYNEQFF | TGTGCCAGCTCACCGACTAGCCCCTACAATGAGCAGTTCTTC
. | 13 | few | TRBJ2-7 | TRBV29-1 | CSVRLQGSHEQYF | TGCAGCGTCCGTTTACAGGGTTCCCACGAGCAGTACTTC
TRBD2 | 15 | few | TRBJ2-1 | TRBV7-2 | CASSPIAGGVNEQFF | TGTGCCAGCAGCCCAATAGCGGGAGGGGTCAATGAGCAGTTCTTC
. | 17 | once | TRBJ2-3 | TRBV27 | CASSPNLDRSGKDTQYF | TGTGCCAGCAGTCCAAACCTCGACCGCAGCGGAAAAGATACGCAGTATTTT
TRBD1 | 13 | . | TRBJ1-2 | TRBV5-4 | CASSWDRVNGYTF | TGTGCCAGCAGCTGGGACAGGGTCAATGGCTACACCTTC
TRBD1 | 13 | . | TRBJ1-4 | TRBV25-1 | CASRGQGREKLFF | TGTGCCAGCAGGGGACAGGGCCGCGAAAAACTGTTTTTT
. | 15 | . | TRBJ2-1 | TRBV11-3 | CASSLWVGGDNEQFF | TGTGCCAGCAGCTTATGGGTCGGCGGCGACAATGAGCAGTTCTTC
TRBD1 | 15 | . | TRBJ1-2 | TRBV18 | CASSPTGGSSYGYTF | TGTGCCAGCTCACCCACAGGGGGCTCCAGCTATGGCTACACCTTC
. | 15 | . | TRBJ1-6 | TRBV5-1 | CASSLGGMGNSPLHF | TGCGCCAGCAGCTTAGGGGGAATGGGTAATTCACCCCTCCACTTT
. | 16 | . | TRBJ1-2 | TRBV4-3 | CASSQEGGGGSYGYTF | TGCGCCAGCAGCCAAGAGGGCGGGGGAGGAAGCTATGGCTACACCTTC
. | 14 | . | TRBJ2-2 | TRBV5-1 | CASSRNSGTGELFF | TGCGCCAGCAGCCGAAATTCAGGAACCGGGGAGCTGTTTTTT
. | 13 | . | TRBJ1-1 | TRBV3-1/TRBV3-2 | CASSQVSGTEAFF | TGTGCCAGCAGCCAAGTAAGCGGGACTGAAGCTTTCTTT
. | 11 | . | TRBJ1-1 | TRBV29-1 | CSAIQSGEAFF | TGCAGCGCCATCCAGTCAGGAGAAGCTTTCTTT
TRBD1 | 13 | . | TRBJ1-1 | TRBV29-1 | CSVGTGTNTEAFF | TGCAGCGTGGGGACAGGAACGAACACTGAAGCTTTCTTT
. | 13 | . | TRBJ2-2 | TRBV5-4 | CASSLQGTGELFF | TGTGCCAGCAGCCTTCAGGGCACCGGGGAGCTGTTTTTT
TRBD2 | 15 | . | TRBJ2-7 | TRBV5-5 | CASSPSGGIENEQYF | TGTGCCAGCAGCCCCTCGGGAGGGATTGAGAACGAGCAGTACTTC
. | 12 | . | TRBJ1-2 | TRBV7-3 | CASSLEERDYTF | TGTGCCAGCAGCTTAGAGGAGAGGGACTACACCTTC
TRBD1 | 14 | . | TRBJ1-5 | TRBV30 | CAWSGTGGGQPQHF | TGTGCCTGGAGTGGTACAGGGGGGGGTCAGCCCCAGCATTTT
TRBD1 | 16 | . | TRBJ1-5 | TRBV7-6 | CASSQRTGAPHQPQHF | TGTGCCAGCAGCCAAAGAACAGGGGCGCCCCATCAGCCCCAGCATTTT
. | 14 | . | TRBJ2-7 | TRBV9 | CASSVSGSLYEQYF | TGTGCCAGCAGCGTATCGGGTAGTCTCTACGAGCAGTACTTC
TRBD1 | 15 | . | TRBJ1-2 | TRBV18 | CASSPDGRGIYGYTF | TGTGCCAGCTCACCAGACGGCAGGGGGATTTATGGCTACACCTTC
TRBD2 | 14 | . | TRBJ2-2 | TRBV7-3 | CASSRLANTGELFF | TGTGCCAGCAGTAGACTAGCTAACACCGGGGAGCTGTTTTTT
TRBD2 | 15 | . | TRBJ2-3 | TRBV30 | CAWRRTSASTDTQYF | TGTGCCTGGAGGCGGACTAGCGCGTCCACAGATACGCAGTATTTT